This T cell receptor (beta chain) derives from a study of T cell repertoires in cytomegalovirus infection. TCRdb re-called the reads with MiXCR, one entry per CDR3 protein. Seen here are just over 150,000 distinct CDR3 sequences, around 22% observed once, and the top ten hold 10% to 11%. With 2 bases clipped from V and 2 bases from J, the junction kept 5 bases outside the gene matches. Germline V gene sequence: CDR1 SGHTA, CDR2 FQGNSA. This CDR3 is 18 amino acids long. This clonotype has ten or more counts. The sample was PBMCs. This chain joins TRBV7-2 and TRBJ2-3; 15 positions match TRBD2. This sequence was found in a human donor in good health (CMV status not recorded). Some clones in this sample may be carry-over from other donors' samples. The CDR3 protein is CASSLRGTSGGTTDTQYF. The CDR3 DNA sequence: TGTGCCAGCAGCTTAAGGGGGACTAGCGGGGGGACCACAGATACGCAGTATTTT.